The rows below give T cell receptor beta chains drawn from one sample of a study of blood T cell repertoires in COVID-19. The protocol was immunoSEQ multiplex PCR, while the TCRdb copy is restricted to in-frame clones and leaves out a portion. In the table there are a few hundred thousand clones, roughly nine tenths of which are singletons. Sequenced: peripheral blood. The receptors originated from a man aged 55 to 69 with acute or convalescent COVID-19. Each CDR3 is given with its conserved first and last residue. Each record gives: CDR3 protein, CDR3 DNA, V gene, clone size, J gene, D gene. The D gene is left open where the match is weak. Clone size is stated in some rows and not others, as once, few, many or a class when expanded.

cdr3_aa: CASSPLDGRGMRGYTF
cdr3_nt: TGTGCCAGCAGTCCCCTCGACGGTCGGGGAATGAGGGGCTACACCTTC
v_call: TRBV28
clone_size: few
j_call: TRBJ1-2
d_call: NA

cdr3_aa: CASSETGGADQPQHF
cdr3_nt: TGTGCCAGCAGCGAGACAGGCGGTGCGGATCAGCCCCAGCATTTT
v_call: TRBV3-1/TRBV3-2
clone_size: few
j_call: TRBJ1-5
d_call: NA

cdr3_aa: CATSESAGTGGPEEQYF
cdr3_nt: TGTGCCACCAGTGAATCCGCAGGGACAGGGGGCCCTGAGGAGCAGTACTTC
v_call: TRBV24-1
clone_size: NA
j_call: TRBJ2-7
d_call: TRBD1

cdr3_aa: CASSEAYSGNTIYF
cdr3_nt: TGCGCCAGCAGCGAGGCCTACTCTGGAAACACCATATATTTT
v_call: TRBV5-1
clone_size: NA
j_call: TRBJ1-3
d_call: NA

cdr3_aa: CASKPGHANEKLFF
cdr3_nt: TGTGCCAGTAAACCAGGGCACGCTAATGAAAAACTGTTTTTT
v_call: TRBV19
clone_size: NA
j_call: TRBJ1-4
d_call: NA

cdr3_aa: CASRPPWEKNEQFF
cdr3_nt: TGCGCCAGTAGACCACCGTGGGAGAAAAATGAGCAGTTCTTC
v_call: TRBV5-1
clone_size: NA
j_call: TRBJ2-1
d_call: NA

cdr3_aa: CASSKDRAGEQFF
cdr3_nt: TGTGCCAGTAGTAAAGACAGGGCTGGTGAGCAGTTCTTC
v_call: TRBV19
clone_size: NA
j_call: TRBJ2-1
d_call: TRBD1

cdr3_aa: CASTLTGRVNEKLFF
cdr3_nt: TGTGCCAGCACCCTAACGGGCAGGGTTAATGAAAAACTGTTTTTT
v_call: TRBV6-5
clone_size: NA
j_call: TRBJ1-4
d_call: NA

cdr3_aa: CASSWRDTNTEAFF
cdr3_nt: TGTGCCAGCAGTTGGAGGGATACCAACACTGAAGCTTTCTTT
v_call: TRBV27
clone_size: once
j_call: TRBJ1-1
d_call: NA

cdr3_aa: CASSLRGVGNTEAFF
cdr3_nt: TGTGCCAGCTCTCTCAGGGGAGTAGGGAACACTGAAGCTTTCTTT
v_call: TRBV18
clone_size: NA
j_call: TRBJ1-1
d_call: NA

cdr3_aa: CASSQFGGALRNEQFF
cdr3_nt: TGTGCCAGCAGTCAGTTCGGAGGAGCCCTCCGGAATGAGCAGTTCTTC
v_call: TRBV27
clone_size: NA
j_call: TRBJ2-1
d_call: NA

cdr3_aa: CASSTRDYEQYF
cdr3_nt: TGTGCCAGCAGCACACGGGACTACGAGCAGTACTTC
v_call: TRBV3-1/TRBV3-2
clone_size: NA
j_call: TRBJ2-7
d_call: NA

cdr3_aa: CASSQGGGTDQPQHF
cdr3_nt: TGTGCCAGCAGCCAAGGTGGGGGGACGGATCAGCCCCAGCATTTT
v_call: TRBV14
clone_size: NA
j_call: TRBJ1-5
d_call: NA

cdr3_aa: CASGSGTRGGEQYF
cdr3_nt: TGTGCCAGTGGGAGCGGGACTAGAGGCGGCGAGCAGTACTTC
v_call: TRBV19
clone_size: few
j_call: TRBJ2-7
d_call: TRBD2

cdr3_aa: CATSDPIIYEQYF
cdr3_nt: TGTGCCACCAGTGACCCTATAATCTACGAGCAGTACTTC
v_call: TRBV24-1
clone_size: NA
j_call: TRBJ2-7
d_call: NA

cdr3_aa: CASSLAGTPTNEKLFF
cdr3_nt: TGTGCCAGCAGTTTGGCCGGGACACCAACTAATGAAAAACTGTTTTTT
v_call: TRBV27
clone_size: NA
j_call: TRBJ1-4
d_call: NA

cdr3_aa: CAISPSESGNNEQFF
cdr3_nt: TGTGCCATCAGTCCGTCAGAAAGCGGTAACAATGAGCAGTTCTTC
v_call: TRBV10-3
clone_size: NA
j_call: TRBJ2-1
d_call: NA

cdr3_aa: CASSKLGTTIYEQYF
cdr3_nt: TGTGCCAGTAGTAAGCTCGGGACAACAATCTACGAGCAGTACTTC
v_call: TRBV19
clone_size: once
j_call: TRBJ2-7
d_call: NA

cdr3_aa: CASSPRQVAYTGELFF
cdr3_nt: TGTGCCAGCAGTCCCCGACAGGTGGCCTACACCGGGGAGCTGTTTTTT
v_call: TRBV27
clone_size: once
j_call: TRBJ2-2
d_call: NA

cdr3_aa: CASSPGGALGAFF
cdr3_nt: TGTGCCAGCAGCCCAGGGGGCGCTCTTGGTGCTTTCTTT
v_call: TRBV28
clone_size: NA
j_call: TRBJ1-1
d_call: TRBD1

cdr3_aa: CASSGQGPVTDTQYF
cdr3_nt: TGCGCCAGCAGCGGACAGGGGCCAGTCACAGATACGCAGTATTTT
v_call: TRBV5-1
clone_size: NA
j_call: TRBJ2-3
d_call: TRBD1

cdr3_aa: CASSAKGARARNTEAFF
cdr3_nt: TGTGCCAGCAGCGCGAAGGGGGCCAGGGCCCGGAACACTGAAGCTTTCTTT
v_call: TRBV27
clone_size: NA
j_call: TRBJ1-1
d_call: TRBD1

cdr3_aa: CASSIRGEGANVLTF
cdr3_nt: TGTGCCAGCAGCATCAGGGGGGAAGGGGCCAACGTCCTGACTTTC
v_call: TRBV13
clone_size: NA
j_call: TRBJ2-6
d_call: NA

cdr3_aa: CASSRPHRGWVYEQYF
cdr3_nt: TGTGCCAGCAGTCGACCCCACAGGGGATGGGTCTACGAGCAGTACTTC
v_call: TRBV28
clone_size: NA
j_call: TRBJ2-7
d_call: TRBD1

cdr3_aa: CASSQDLASPIITYEQYF
cdr3_nt: TGCGCCAGCAGCCAAGATTTGGCTAGCCCAATCATTACCTACGAGCAGTACTTC
v_call: TRBV4-3
clone_size: NA
j_call: TRBJ2-7
d_call: NA

cdr3_aa: CASSDPYGAGLNTEAFF
cdr3_nt: TGTGCCAGCAGTGATCCATATGGGGCAGGCCTGAACACTGAAGCTTTCTTT
v_call: TRBV6-1
clone_size: NA
j_call: TRBJ1-1
d_call: NA

cdr3_aa: CAWVRTSGTYEQYF
cdr3_nt: TGTGCCTGGGTTAGGACTAGCGGGACCTACGAGCAGTACTTC
v_call: TRBV30
clone_size: NA
j_call: TRBJ2-7
d_call: TRBD2

cdr3_aa: CASSFPVASTDTQYF
cdr3_nt: TGTGCCAGCAGTTTCCCAGTCGCTAGCACAGATACGCAGTATTTT
v_call: TRBV27
clone_size: NA
j_call: TRBJ2-3
d_call: NA

cdr3_aa: CASSEWVDTAGGYTF
cdr3_nt: TGTGCCAGCAGTGAATGGGTGGACACGGCGGGGGGCTACACCTTC
v_call: TRBV25-1
clone_size: NA
j_call: TRBJ1-2
d_call: NA

cdr3_aa: CSASNRADTQYF
cdr3_nt: TGCAGTGCTAGTAACAGGGCTGATACGCAGTATTTT
v_call: TRBV20-1
clone_size: NA
j_call: TRBJ2-3
d_call: NA

cdr3_aa: CASSQGRRNTEAFF
cdr3_nt: TGCGCCAGCAGCCAAGGTAGGAGGAACACTGAAGCTTTCTTT
v_call: TRBV4-3
clone_size: few
j_call: TRBJ1-1
d_call: NA

cdr3_aa: CASSLGVGRAFTDTQYF
cdr3_nt: TGTGCCAGCAGCTTAGGAGTAGGCAGGGCTTTCACAGATACGCAGTATTTT
v_call: TRBV7-9
clone_size: NA
j_call: TRBJ2-3
d_call: NA

cdr3_aa: CASRGQGEQPQHF
cdr3_nt: TGTGCCAGCAGGGGACAGGGAGAGCAGCCCCAGCATTTT
v_call: TRBV2
clone_size: NA
j_call: TRBJ1-5
d_call: TRBD1

cdr3_aa: CASSFPGGAGTNSPLHF
cdr3_nt: TGTGCCAGCAGTTTTCCCGGGGGGGCAGGGACTAATTCACCCCTCCACTTT
v_call: TRBV28
clone_size: NA
j_call: TRBJ1-6
d_call: NA

cdr3_aa: CASTSQGTEAFF
cdr3_nt: TGTGCCAGCACTTCCCAGGGGACTGAAGCTTTCTTT
v_call: TRBV28
clone_size: NA
j_call: TRBJ1-1
d_call: NA

cdr3_aa: CASSLRTAEWNQPQHF
cdr3_nt: TGTGCCAGCAGCTTAAGAACCGCAGAATGGAATCAGCCCCAGCATTTT
v_call: TRBV5-6
clone_size: NA
j_call: TRBJ1-5
d_call: NA

cdr3_aa: CASSTGTSGSTDTQYF
cdr3_nt: TGTGCCAGCAGCACCGGGACTAGCGGGAGCACAGATACGCAGTATTTT
v_call: TRBV5-4
clone_size: NA
j_call: TRBJ2-3
d_call: TRBD2

cdr3_aa: CATSDLGQGIDEQFF
cdr3_nt: TGTGCCACCAGTGATTTAGGGCAGGGAATCGATGAGCAGTTCTTC
v_call: TRBV24-1
clone_size: NA
j_call: TRBJ2-1
d_call: NA

cdr3_aa: CASSLLQDSYNEQFF
cdr3_nt: TGTGCCAGCTCACTACTCCAGGACTCCTACAATGAGCAGTTCTTC
v_call: TRBV18
clone_size: NA
j_call: TRBJ2-1
d_call: NA

cdr3_aa: CASSIEAQPQHF
cdr3_nt: TGTGCCAGTAGTATTGAGGCCCAGCCCCAGCATTTT
v_call: TRBV19
clone_size: few
j_call: TRBJ1-5
d_call: NA

cdr3_aa: CASSPGGDGKNIQYF
cdr3_nt: TGTGCCAGCAGCCCGGGGGGGGACGGTAAAAACATTCAGTACTTC
v_call: TRBV5-6
clone_size: NA
j_call: TRBJ2-4
d_call: TRBD2

cdr3_aa: CASSPRGGNTEAFF
cdr3_nt: TGTGCCAGCTCACCACGAGGGGGGAACACTGAAGCTTTCTTT
v_call: TRBV18
clone_size: once
j_call: TRBJ1-1
d_call: NA

cdr3_aa: CSASHGTVPYNEQFF
cdr3_nt: TGCAGTGCTAGTCACGGGACAGTCCCCTACAATGAGCAGTTCTTC
v_call: TRBV20-1
clone_size: few
j_call: TRBJ2-1
d_call: TRBD1

cdr3_aa: CATSRPDLRDRGTGELFF
cdr3_nt: TGTGCCACCAGCAGACCAGACCTCCGGGACAGGGGCACCGGGGAGCTGTTTTTT
v_call: TRBV15
clone_size: NA
j_call: TRBJ2-2
d_call: TRBD1

cdr3_aa: CASSSRDRGPNEKLFF
cdr3_nt: TGTGCCAGCAGTTCCCGGGACAGGGGACCTAATGAAAAACTGTTTTTT
v_call: TRBV6-6
clone_size: NA
j_call: TRBJ1-4
d_call: TRBD1

cdr3_aa: CASSKDRVSEQFF
cdr3_nt: TGTGCCAGTAGTAAGGACAGGGTGAGTGAGCAGTTCTTC
v_call: TRBV19
clone_size: NA
j_call: TRBJ2-1
d_call: TRBD1

cdr3_aa: CASSSPLRQIGNTIYF
cdr3_nt: TGTGCCAGCAGTTCCCCCCTTCGACAGATTGGAAACACCATATATTTT
v_call: TRBV6-2/TRBV6-3
clone_size: NA
j_call: TRBJ1-3
d_call: NA

cdr3_aa: CATSRDGVGRAYEQYF
cdr3_nt: TGTGCCACCAGCAGAGATGGTGTCGGGAGGGCCTACGAGCAGTACTTC
v_call: TRBV15
clone_size: NA
j_call: TRBJ2-7
d_call: TRBD2

cdr3_aa: CASSYSIGGSGYEQYF
cdr3_nt: TGTGCCAGCAGTTACTCGATCGGCGGGAGTGGGTACGAGCAGTACTTC
v_call: TRBV6-5
clone_size: NA
j_call: TRBJ2-7
d_call: TRBD2

cdr3_aa: CASSHLRTGGITEAFF
cdr3_nt: TGCGCCAGCAGCCACCTCAGGACAGGGGGCATCACTGAAGCTTTCTTT
v_call: TRBV4-3
clone_size: NA
j_call: TRBJ1-1
d_call: TRBD1

cdr3_aa: CAWSATLNTEAFF
cdr3_nt: TGTGCCTGGAGTGCCACATTGAACACTGAAGCTTTCTTT
v_call: TRBV30
clone_size: NA
j_call: TRBJ1-1
d_call: NA

cdr3_aa: CASSQSPLEVYNEQFF
cdr3_nt: TGCGCCAGCAGCCAATCACCCCTCGAGGTTTACAATGAGCAGTTCTTC
v_call: TRBV4-1
clone_size: once
j_call: TRBJ2-1
d_call: NA

cdr3_aa: CASSRSSYNSPLHF
cdr3_nt: TGTGCCAGCAGTCGGAGCTCCTATAATTCACCCCTCCACTTT
v_call: TRBV27
clone_size: NA
j_call: TRBJ1-6
d_call: NA

cdr3_aa: CASSQATGSDYNEQFF
cdr3_nt: TGCGCCAGCAGCCAAGCAACAGGGAGCGATTACAATGAGCAGTTCTTC
v_call: TRBV4-3
clone_size: NA
j_call: TRBJ2-1
d_call: NA

cdr3_aa: CASSSQMTGETKKLFF
cdr3_nt: TGTGCCAGCAGTTCGCAGATGACAGGGGAAACGAAAAAACTGTTTTTT
v_call: TRBV6-5
clone_size: NA
j_call: TRBJ1-4
d_call: TRBD1

cdr3_aa: CASSLEAGGFYSNQPQHF
cdr3_nt: TGTGCCAGCAGCTTAGAAGCAGGGGGCTTCTATAGCAATCAGCCCCAGCATTTT
v_call: TRBV7-6
clone_size: NA
j_call: TRBJ1-5
d_call: TRBD1

cdr3_aa: CASSADPGGNIQYF
cdr3_nt: TGCGCCAGCAGCGCCGACCCAGGAGGGAACATTCAGTACTTC
v_call: TRBV5-1
clone_size: NA
j_call: TRBJ2-4
d_call: NA

cdr3_aa: CASSPPPRGANTGELFF
cdr3_nt: TGTGCCAGCAGTCCTCCCCCCCGAGGCGCGAACACCGGGGAGCTGTTTTTT
v_call: TRBV6-6
clone_size: NA
j_call: TRBJ2-2
d_call: NA

cdr3_aa: CASSLGTGGHQPQHF
cdr3_nt: TGTGCCAGCAGCTTGGGCACAGGGGGCCATCAGCCCCAGCATTTT
v_call: TRBV5-5
clone_size: NA
j_call: TRBJ1-5
d_call: TRBD1

cdr3_aa: CASSQALFGPGEAFF
cdr3_nt: TGTGCCAGCAGCCAAGCTCTTTTTGGGCCAGGTGAAGCTTTCTTT
v_call: TRBV14
clone_size: NA
j_call: TRBJ1-1
d_call: NA